This T cell receptor (beta chain) was identified during a study of blood T cell repertoires in COVID-19. The V gene's germline CDR1 is GTSNPN and CDR2 SVGIG (reference sequence). The CDR3 is 13 residues long. The ends were cut back, 5 bases at V and 3 bases at J, with 14 bases in the middle. Allocation to cohorts depended on clinical history reported by the participants. Clones were sequenced by immunoSEQ multiplex PCR, and TCRdb holds only the in-frame ones, with some missing. Among some 320,000 clones listed, about 89% were seen once. This chain connects TRBV30 to TRBJ2-7; possibly TRBD1 for D (6 bases). The sample comprised PBMCs or T cells enriched from blood (not recorded which). The receptor comes from a woman aged 25 to 45 who had recovered from COVID-19. CDR3 sequence (DNA): TGTGCCTGGGCCCAGGGGCGCGACTACGAGCAGTACTTC. This encodes CAWAQGRDYEQYF.